The clone carrying this T cell receptor (beta chain) was picked up many times. TCRdb independently ran MiXCR on the multiplex PCR reads; one entry per CDR3 protein. Of about 230,000 distinct CDR3 sequences in the sample, approximately 30% are singletons; the top ten hold around 1.4%. CDR1 KGHDR and CDR2 SFDVKD come from the germline V gene. The trim removed 1 base at V and 6 bases at J, leaving 3 bases unmatched. This CDR3 comprises 15 residues. This entry comes from a study of breast tumors, draining lymph nodes, adjacent tissues. Samples came from axillary lymph nodes draining the breast cancer. The clonotype was recovered from a female donor with breast cancer. Some clones in this sample may be carry-over from other donors' samples. The chain links TRBV24-1 to TRBJ2-2, with 8 bases identical to TRBD1. The source material was axillary lymph node tissue. CDR3 region: CATSDFRTGSGELFF. CDR3 sequence (DNA): TGTGCCACCAGTGATTTCAGGACAGGGTCCGGGGAGCTGTTTTTT.